The 20 T cell receptor beta chains reported below all come from one sample, sequenced in a study of T cell repertoires in cytomegalovirus infection. TCRdb ran MiXCR on the reads and lists one entry per CDR3 protein. The sample has fewer than 400,000 distinct CDR3 sequences; about a sixth are singletons. Sample: PBMCs. The receptors stem from a human donor in good health (CMV status not recorded). Some clones in this sample may be carry-over from other donors' samples.

This clonotype has more than one count but fewer than ten. The chain joins TRBV7-9 to TRBJ2-1; no clear D. V gave up 4 bases and J gave up 10 bases, with 20 bases separating them. Germline V lookup: CDR1 SEHNR, CDR2 FQNEAQ (reference sequence). This CDR3 contains 15 residues. This CDR3 reads CASSSRVVSVNEQFF. As DNA, the CDR3 is TGTGCCAGCAGCTCCCGGGTAGTGAGTGTTAACGAGCAGTTCTTC.

V usage is TRBV11-2 and J usage is TRBJ2-1, with D uncertain. The germline gives CDR1 SGHAT, CDR2 FQNNGV. Between the trimmed V and J ends, which lost 2 bases and 10 bases, there was a span of 6 bases. This CDR3 has 11 amino acids. CDR3 in amino acids: CASSLMGEQFF. CDR3 nucleotide sequence: TGTGCCAGCAGCTTAATGGGAGAGCAGTTCTTC.

This clonotype was observed many times. V usage is TRBV7-8 and J usage is TRBJ2-3; unclear D gene. Germline assignment: CDR1 SGHVS and CDR2 FQNEAQ. Trimming removed 5 bases at V and 1 base at J, with 19 bases between. This CDR3 has 17 amino acids. The CDR3 DNA reads as TGTGCCAGCAGCCCAGTGGTCGGTTCTTTTCGCACAGATACGCAGTATTTT. Translating gives CASSPVVGSFRTDTQYF.

The table lists this clonotype with a few counts. The chain is built from TRBV20-1 and TRBJ1-5; D is unresolved. V was trimmed by 4 bases and J by 4 bases, leaving 8 bases between them. This CDR3 spans 12 amino acids. From germline, CDR1 is DFQATT and CDR2 SNEGSKA (reference sequence). The CDR3, as DNA: TGCAGTGCTATGAGGCAAAATCAGCCCCAGCATTTT. This gives the protein CSAMRQNQPQHF.

This clonotype has just a few counts. J is TRBJ1-2 and V is TRBV5-1; D gene unclear. V dropped 3 bases and J dropped 5 bases, with 11 bases sitting between them. The CDR3 has 13 amino acids. Per the germline V gene, CDR1 is SGHRS and CDR2 is YFSETQ. The CDR3 DNA is TGCGCCAGCAGCTCGGACGTAGGTTATGGCTACACCTTC. Its protein product is CASSSDVGYGYTF. The full variable domain, rest sourced from reference TRBV5-1 and TRBJ1-2, is KAGVTQTPRYLIKTRGQQVTLSCSPISGHRSVSWYQQTPGQGLQFLFEYFSETQRNKGNFPGRFSGRQFSNSRSEMNVSTLELGDSALYLCASSSDVGYGYTFGSGTRLTVV.

This clonotype was counted a few times. The genes are TRBV7-8 and TRBJ1-1, with TRBD1 matching 10 bases. The length of the CDR3 is 15 residues. Germline CDR1 reads SGHVS; CDR2 reads FQNEAQ. V was pared by 4 bases and J by 4 bases, with 6 bases of the junction left unmatched. The CDR3 loop reads CASSSDRGFITEAFF. The CDR3 coding sequence is TGTGCCAGCAGCTCGGACAGGGGGTTTATCACTGAAGCTTTCTTT.

This clonotype was observed many times. The chain couples TRBV7-2 to TRBJ2-3; D gene ambiguous. The germline gives CDR1 SGHTA, CDR2 FQGNSA. The CDR3 sequence is 14 residues long. Trimming removed 2 bases from V and 0 bases from J, with 6 bases in between. CDR3 nucleotide sequence: TGTGCCAGCAGCTTACTCGGTAGCACAGATACGCAGTATTTT. Translation: CASSLLGSTDTQYF.

This clonotype has a handful of counts. The chain joins TRBV7-2 to TRBJ2-7, with 11 bases aligning to TRBD2. V was pared by 6 bases and J by 4 bases, with 5 bases of the junction left unmatched. This CDR3 region has 14 residues. The germline V gene encodes CDR1 SGHTA and CDR2 FQGNSA. Here the CDR3 DNA reads TGTGCCAGCAGAGTACTAGCGGGAGTTTACGAGCAGTACTTC. Its protein is CASRVLAGVYEQYF.

This clonotype showed up just a few times. This rearrangement joins TRBV12-3 or TRBV12-4 to TRBJ2-3; D is undetermined. This CDR3 contains 16 residues. V was trimmed by 5 bases and J by 3 bases, leaving 18 bases between them. CDR3 nucleotides: TGTGCCAGCAGTCCCCGATTCCAGAGTCGGACAGATACGCAGTATTTT. Translated, it gives CASSPRFQSRTDTQYF.

This clonotype was seen many times. The chain joins TRBV12-3 or TRBV12-4 to TRBJ1-1, with TRBD1 matching over 7 bases. This CDR3 region has 17 residues. V lost 2 bases and J lost 2; bases outside the gene matches: 11. Here the CDR3 DNA reads TGTGCCAGCAGTTTAAGGGTAACAGGGGACGTCAACACTGAAGCTTTCTTT. It encodes CASSLRVTGDVNTEAFF.

Ten or more counts support this clonotype. The J gene is TRBJ1-4, the V gene TRBV7-7; 7 positions match TRBD1. V shed 5 bases and J 4 bases; nucleotides not matched to a gene: 7. In germline, CDR1 is SSHAT, CDR2 FNYEAQ (reference sequence). This CDR3 is 15 amino acids long. CDR3 DNA sequence: TGTGCCAGCAGCATCACAGGGGCGTTTAATGAAAAACTGTTTTTT. This translates into CASSITGAFNEKLFF. Complete variable domain (other parts from reference TRBV7-7 and TRBJ1-4): GAGVSQSPRYKVTKRGQDVTLRCDPISSHATLYWYQQALGQGPEFLTYFNYEAQPDKSGLPSDRFSAERPEGSISTLTIQRTEQRDSAMYRCASSITGAFNEKLFFGSGTQLSVL.

The V gene is TRBV9, the J gene TRBJ1-3, with no clear D. Per germline, CDR1 SGDLS and CDR2 YYNGEE. The V end was cut by 3 bases, the J end by 4 bases, with 8 bases between. The CDR3 has 13 amino acids. CDR3 coding DNA: TGTGCCAGCAGCGCCAGACGGGGAAACACCATATATTTT. Translating it yields CASSARRGNTIYF.

This clonotype was seen at least ten times. The gene calls are TRBV12-3 or TRBV12-4 and TRBJ2-3; 7 nucleotides agree with TRBD2. The V segment lost 8 bases and the J segment 0 bases; nucleotides outside the gene matches: 8. The CDR3 contains 15 residues. The CDR3 loop is CASGLRGSSTDTQYF. As DNA, the CDR3 is TGTGCCAGCGGATTGCGGGGGTCGAGCACAGATACGCAGTATTTT.

This clonotype has only a few counts. The CDR3, as DNA: TGTGCCATCAGTGAGCCCCAACTAGCGGGGGGGCCAGTAATCAATGAGCAGTTCTTC. Translated: CAISEPQLAGGPVINEQFF. The chain employs TRBV10-3 and TRBJ2-1; 13 nucleotides align to TRBD2. Germline V lookup: CDR1 ENHRY, CDR2 SYGVKD. The CDR3 is 19 residues long. V lost 2 bases to trimming and J lost 6 bases; unmatched junction nucleotides: 13.

There are a few counts of this clonotype. V is TRBV20-1 and J is TRBJ2-1; 10 nucleotides line up with TRBD2. This CDR3 comprises 14 residues. Germline V gene lookup returns CDR1 DFQATT and CDR2 SNEGSKA (reference sequence). With V trimmed by 6 bases and J by 5 bases, 7 bases remained unmatched. The CDR3 sequence: CSAGGLAKNNEQFF. CDR3 nucleotides: TGCAGTGCGGGGGGACTAGCGAAAAACAATGAGCAGTTCTTC.

The DNA of the CDR3 is TGCAGTGCACAGTATAGCAATCAGCCCCAGCATTTT. Translated: CSAQYSNQPQHF. The V and J genes are TRBV20-1 and TRBJ1-5; D gene ambiguous. Germline V lookup: CDR1 DFQATT, CDR2 SNEGSKA (reference sequence). V was clipped by 6 bases and J by 0 bases, with 6 bases between them. The CDR3 contains 12 residues.

There are a few counts of this clonotype. The J gene is TRBJ2-2, the V gene TRBV6-5; D not resolved. Trimming removed 2 bases from V and 3 bases from J, with 7 bases in between. The CDR3 contains 14 residues. Germline loops: CDR1 MNHEY, CDR2 SVGAGI. This CDR3 is CASSYAEDTGELFF. CDR3 sequence (DNA): TGTGCCAGCAGTTACGCCGAGGACACCGGGGAGCTGTTTTTT.

This clonotype was recorded a few times. The V and J genes are TRBV27 and TRBJ2-7; unclear D gene. Germline V gene sequence: CDR1 MNHEY, CDR2 SMNVEV (reference sequence). Trimming cost V 0 bases and J 3 bases, with 9 bases left between them. This CDR3 has 14 amino acids. CDR3 nucleotides: TGTGCCAGCAGTTTATCGTGGGAAAGCTACGAGCAGTACTTC. It is translated as CASSLSWESYEQYF.

This clonotype turned up a few times. The chain employs TRBV6-2 or TRBV6-3 and TRBJ2-7; 10 positions match TRBD1. The germline CDR1 and CDR2 sequences are MNHEY and SVGEGT. The CDR3 runs to 14 residues. Unmatched junction bases numbered 12, after V lost 7 bases and J lost 9 bases. The CDR3 spells CASNFPGQGIRQYF. CDR3 sequence (DNA): TGTGCCAGCAATTTTCCGGGACAGGGGATTCGGCAGTACTTC.

This clonotype was detected ten times or more. The chain joins TRBV7-8 to TRBJ2-2; D ambiguous. Looked up from germline, CDR1 is SGHVS and CDR2 is FQNEAQ. Between the trimmed V and J ends, which lost 1 base and 4 bases, there was a span of 10 bases. The CDR3 is made up of 15 amino acids. CDR3 DNA: TGTGCCAGCAGCTTAGAAAGGGTCGGCACCGGGGAGCTGTTTTTT. This codes for CASSLERVGTGELFF.